This is a list of T cell receptor beta chains from one sample in a study of cytomegalovirus exposure and HLA in healthy donors. Repertoires were generated with immunoSEQ multiplex PCR, while TCRdb's copy carries only in-frame clones and drops some. Recorded for this sample: some 80,000 clones. Sequences were obtained from PBMCs. These receptors were taken from a woman in her 30s in good health and CMV-seronegative. Both conserved end residues are part of each CDR3.

V	CDR3
TRBV5-1	CASREGADTGELFF
TRBV5-6	CASSPQGLMNTEAFF
TRBV5-1	CASSFAAGQKNTEAFF
TRBV6-1	CASSGLAGGFGGEQFF
TRBV30	CAWSVRSGRQFF
TRBV19	CASSLGGRGWGTDTQYF
TRBV19	CASRGQNTDTQYF
TRBV7-9	CASSSGGPYNEQFF
TRBV6-1	CASSATSSGMREQYF
TRBV10-3	CAISQASEQYF
TRBV5-1	CASSLSERYEQYF
TRBV4-1	CASSGQGSFFGLGNEQFF
TRBV6-1	CASSDRDRRLNQPQHF
TRBV6-6	CASSPTQGELFF
TRBV4-2	CASSQDFGQPQHF
TRBV11-2	CASSPRLNTEAFF
TRBV30	CASGTGGGTEAFF
TRBV19	CASSWQAGDTYEQYF
TRBV11-2	CASSLNGQIYGYTF
TRBV19	CASEDINTGRQPQHF
TRBV29-1	CSVERQGAIYGYTF
TRBV4-2	CASSHGLAGSTDTQYF
TRBV18	CASSPSGTANEQYF